The TCR beta chain under discussion was sequenced for a study of blood T cell repertoires in COVID-19. V was clipped by 2 bases and J by 4 bases; unmatched bases: 2. The CDR3 consists of 14 residues. The germline V gene encodes CDR1 MDHEN and CDR2 SYDVKM. Original analysis: Reference gene primer amplification gave estimated nucleated cell counts. Repertoires were generated with immunoSEQ multiplex PCR, while TCRdb's copy carries only in-frame clones and drops some. D and trimming were read from the DNA, whereas the V and J calls and clone size are those reported in that table. The sample yields fewer than 200,000 clones, roughly 84% seen once.

The rearrangement links TRBV28 to TRBJ2-5, with 9 bases fitting TRBD2. The sample taken for sequencing was PBMCs or T cells enriched from blood (not recorded which). The source of this sequence is a man between 60 and 75 years old who had recovered from COVID-19. CDR3 region: CASSLAGGVETQYF. The DNA for the CDR3 is TGTGCCAGCAGTTTAGCGGGGGGGGTAGAGACCCAGTACTTC.